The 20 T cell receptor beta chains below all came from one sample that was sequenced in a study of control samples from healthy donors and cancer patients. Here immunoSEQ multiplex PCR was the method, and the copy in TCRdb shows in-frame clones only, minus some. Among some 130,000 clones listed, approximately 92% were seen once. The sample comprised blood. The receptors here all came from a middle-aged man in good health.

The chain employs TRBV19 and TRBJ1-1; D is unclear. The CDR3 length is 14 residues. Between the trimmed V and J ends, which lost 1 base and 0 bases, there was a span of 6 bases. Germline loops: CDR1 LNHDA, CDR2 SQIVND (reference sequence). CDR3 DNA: TGTGCCAGTAGTATAGGGAGTATGAACACTGAAGCTTTCTTT. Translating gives CASSIGSMNTEAFF.

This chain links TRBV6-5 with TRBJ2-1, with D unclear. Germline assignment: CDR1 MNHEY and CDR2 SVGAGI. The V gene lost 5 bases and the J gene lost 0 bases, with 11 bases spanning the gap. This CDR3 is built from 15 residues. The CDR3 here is CASSHRMSSYNEQFF. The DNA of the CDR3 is TGTGCCAGCAGTCACAGAATGAGCTCCTACAATGAGCAGTTCTTC.

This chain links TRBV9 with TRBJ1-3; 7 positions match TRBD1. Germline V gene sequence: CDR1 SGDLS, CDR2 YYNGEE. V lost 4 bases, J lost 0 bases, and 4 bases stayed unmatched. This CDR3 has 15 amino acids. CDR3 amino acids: CASSPGQTSGNTIYF. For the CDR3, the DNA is TGTGCCAGCAGCCCGGGACAGACCTCTGGAAACACCATATATTTT.

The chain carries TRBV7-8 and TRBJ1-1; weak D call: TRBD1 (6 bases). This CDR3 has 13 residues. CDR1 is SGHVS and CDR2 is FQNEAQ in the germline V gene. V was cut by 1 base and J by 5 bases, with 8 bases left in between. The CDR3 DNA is TGTGCCAGCAGCTTAGTAAGGGGGACTGAAGCTTTCTTT. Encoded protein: CASSLVRGTEAFF. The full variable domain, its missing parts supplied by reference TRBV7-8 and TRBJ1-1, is GAGVSQSPRYKVAKRGQDVALRCDPISGHVSLFWYQQALGQGPEFLTYFQNEAQLDKSGLPSDRFFAERPEGSVSTLKIQRTQQEDSAVYLCASSLVRGTEAFFGQGTRLTVV.

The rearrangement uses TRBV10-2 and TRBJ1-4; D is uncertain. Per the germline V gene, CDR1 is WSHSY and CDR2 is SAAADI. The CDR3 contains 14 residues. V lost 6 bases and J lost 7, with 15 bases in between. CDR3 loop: CASREGGRAEKLFF. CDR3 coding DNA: TGCGCCAGCAGGGAGGGAGGACGGGCTGAAAAACTGTTTTTT.

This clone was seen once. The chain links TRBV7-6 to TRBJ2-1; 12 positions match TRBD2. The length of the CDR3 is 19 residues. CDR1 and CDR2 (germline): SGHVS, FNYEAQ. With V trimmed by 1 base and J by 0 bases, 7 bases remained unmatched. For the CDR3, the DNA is TGTGCCAGCAGCTTAGAACTAGCGGGGGGCAAGAGCTCCTACAATGAGCAGTTCTTC. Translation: CASSLELAGGKSSYNEQFF.

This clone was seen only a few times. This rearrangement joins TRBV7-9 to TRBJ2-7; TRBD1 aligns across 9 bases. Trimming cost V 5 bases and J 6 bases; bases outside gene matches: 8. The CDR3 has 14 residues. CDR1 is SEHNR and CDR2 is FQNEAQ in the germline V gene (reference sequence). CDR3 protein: CASSDDRGFGEQYF. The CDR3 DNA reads TGTGCCAGCAGCGACGACAGGGGGTTCGGCGAGCAGTACTTC.

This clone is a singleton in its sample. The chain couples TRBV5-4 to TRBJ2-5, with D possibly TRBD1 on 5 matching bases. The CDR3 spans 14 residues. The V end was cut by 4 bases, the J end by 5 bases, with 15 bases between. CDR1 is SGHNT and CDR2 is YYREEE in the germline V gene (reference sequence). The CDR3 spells CASSPSAGRETQYF. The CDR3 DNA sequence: TGTGCCAGCAGCCCGTCGGCAGGGCGGGAGACCCAGTACTTC.

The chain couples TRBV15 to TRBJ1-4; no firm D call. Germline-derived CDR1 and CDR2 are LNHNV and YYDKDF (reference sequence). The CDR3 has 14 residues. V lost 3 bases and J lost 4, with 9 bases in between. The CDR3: CATSRDLSNEKLFF. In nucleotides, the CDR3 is TGTGCCACCAGCAGGGACCTTAGTAATGAAAAACTGTTTTTT.

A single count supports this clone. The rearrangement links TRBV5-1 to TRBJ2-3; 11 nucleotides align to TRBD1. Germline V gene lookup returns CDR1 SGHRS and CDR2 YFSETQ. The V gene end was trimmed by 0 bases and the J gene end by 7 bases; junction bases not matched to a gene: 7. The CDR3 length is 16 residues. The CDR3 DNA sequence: TGCGCCAGCAGCTTGGTTGGGACAGGGGGTCTGAATACGCAGTATTTT. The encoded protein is CASSLVGTGGLNTQYF.

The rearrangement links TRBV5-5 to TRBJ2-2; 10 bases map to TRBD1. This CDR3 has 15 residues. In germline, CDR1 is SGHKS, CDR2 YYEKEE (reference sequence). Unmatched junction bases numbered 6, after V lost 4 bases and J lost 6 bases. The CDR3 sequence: CASSLTGGRAGELFF. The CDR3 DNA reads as TGTGCCAGCAGCCTGACAGGGGGCCGGGCCGGGGAGCTGTTTTTT.

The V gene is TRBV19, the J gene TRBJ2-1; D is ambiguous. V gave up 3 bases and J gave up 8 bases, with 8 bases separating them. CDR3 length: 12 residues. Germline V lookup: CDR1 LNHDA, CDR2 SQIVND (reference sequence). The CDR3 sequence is CASSILRDEQFF. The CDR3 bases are TGTGCCAGTAGTATTTTAAGAGATGAGCAGTTCTTC.

The CDR3 DNA is TGCGCCAGCAGCTTGGGCCACTACGAGCAGTACTTC. Translated, it gives CASSLGHYEQYF. The chain combines TRBV5-1 with TRBJ2-7; D uncertain. The CDR3 contains 12 residues. CDR1 is SGHRS and CDR2 is YFSETQ in the germline V gene. Trimming took 0 bases from V and 3 from J, leaving 4 bases between them. The full variable domain, completed using reference TRBV5-1 and TRBJ2-7, is KAGVTQTPRYLIKTRGQQVTLSCSPISGHRSVSWYQQTPGQGLQFLFEYFSETQRNKGNFPGRFSGRQFSNSRSEMNVSTLELGDSALYLCASSLGHYEQYFGPGTRLTVT.

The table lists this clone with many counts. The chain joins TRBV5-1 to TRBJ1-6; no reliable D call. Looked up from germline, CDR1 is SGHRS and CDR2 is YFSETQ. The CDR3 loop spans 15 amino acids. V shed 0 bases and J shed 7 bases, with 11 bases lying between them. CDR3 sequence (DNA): TGCGCCAGCAGCTTGGATGGCAGGTCAAATTCACCCCTCCACTTT. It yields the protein CASSLDGRSNSPLHF.

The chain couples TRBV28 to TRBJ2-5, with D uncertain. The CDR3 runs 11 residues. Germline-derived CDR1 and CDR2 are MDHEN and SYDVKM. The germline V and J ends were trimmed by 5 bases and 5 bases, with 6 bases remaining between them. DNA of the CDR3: TGTGCCAGCAGTCGGTTGGAGACCCAGTACTTC. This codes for CASSRLETQYF.

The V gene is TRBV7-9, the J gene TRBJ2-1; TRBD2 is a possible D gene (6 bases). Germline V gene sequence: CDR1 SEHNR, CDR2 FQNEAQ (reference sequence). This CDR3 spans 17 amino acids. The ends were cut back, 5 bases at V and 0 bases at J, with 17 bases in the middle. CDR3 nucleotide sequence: TGTGCCAGCAGCCCTCCGGAGGGCCGGGGCTCCTACAATGAGCAGTTCTTC. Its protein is CASSPPEGRGSYNEQFF. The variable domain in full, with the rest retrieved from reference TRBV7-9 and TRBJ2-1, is DTGVSQNPRHKITKRGQNVTFRCDPISEHNRLYWYRQTLGQGPEFLTYFQNEAQLEKSRLLSDRFSAERPKGSFSTLEIQRTEQGDSAMYLCASSPPEGRGSYNEQFFGPGTRLTVL.

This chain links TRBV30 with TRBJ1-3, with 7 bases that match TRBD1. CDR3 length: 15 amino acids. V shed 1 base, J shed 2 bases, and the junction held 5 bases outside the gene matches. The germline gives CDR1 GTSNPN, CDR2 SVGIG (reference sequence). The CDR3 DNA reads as TGTGCCTGGAGTGATGACAGGGACCCTGGAAACACCATATATTTT. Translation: CAWSDDRDPGNTIYF.

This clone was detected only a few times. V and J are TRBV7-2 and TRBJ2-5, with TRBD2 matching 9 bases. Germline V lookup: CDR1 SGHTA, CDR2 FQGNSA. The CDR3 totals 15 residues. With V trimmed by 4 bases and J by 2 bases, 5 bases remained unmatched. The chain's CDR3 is CASSSGTSLQETQYF. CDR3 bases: TGTGCCAGCAGCTCTGGGACTAGCTTGCAAGAGACCCAGTACTTC.

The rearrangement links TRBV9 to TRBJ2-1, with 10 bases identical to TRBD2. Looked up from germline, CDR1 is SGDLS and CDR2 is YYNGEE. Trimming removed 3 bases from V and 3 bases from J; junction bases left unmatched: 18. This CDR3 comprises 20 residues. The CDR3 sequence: CASSARGPLQLAGGYNEQFF. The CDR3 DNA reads TGTGCCAGCAGCGCTAGAGGACCTCTACAATTAGCGGGGGGCTACAATGAGCAGTTCTTC.

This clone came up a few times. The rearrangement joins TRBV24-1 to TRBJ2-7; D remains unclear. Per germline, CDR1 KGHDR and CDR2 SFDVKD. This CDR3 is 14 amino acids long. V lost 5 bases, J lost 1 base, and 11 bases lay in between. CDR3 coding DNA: TGTGCCACCAGTGTAGCAGTAGGATCCTACGAGCAGTACTTC. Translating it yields CATSVAVGSYEQYF.